The clone carrying this TCR beta chain is a singleton in its sample. This record belongs to a study of blood T cell repertoires in COVID-19. Background on the study: Italy, Spain and the United States were the sources of the convalescent and acute COVID-19 samples. PBMCs, B-cell-depleted T cells, or T cells were the source of the cDNA or gDNA that made up the material.

Original processing methods: Amplified reference gene primers provided the basis for estimating nucleated cell counts. Some clones are missing from TCRdb's copy, which holds only in-frame ones; the method was immunoSEQ multiplex PCR. The V and J calls and clone size come from that table; D and trimming were worked out from the DNA. The data contain around 240,000 clones, 70% to 90% of them singletons. The CDR3 runs to 13 residues. The germline V gene has CDR1 SEHNR and CDR2 FQNEAQ (reference sequence). Trimming removed 3 bases from V and 3 bases from J, with 8 bases in between. The chain is built from TRBV7-9 and TRBJ1-1, with D unresolved. The clonotype comes from a man aged 35 to 55 with acute or convalescent COVID-19. The sequencing sample was made of peripheral blood. In nucleotides, the CDR3 is TGTGCCAGCAGCTTGTTTTCGGACACTGAAGCTTTCTTT. Amino acid sequence: CASSLFSDTEAFF. Complete variable domain (other parts from reference TRBV7-9 and TRBJ1-1): DTGVSQNPRHKITKRGQNVTFRCDPISEHNRLYWYRQTLGQGPEFLTYFQNEAQLEKSRLLSDRFSAERPKGSFSTLEIQRTEQGDSAMYLCASSLFSDTEAFFGQGTRLTVV.